This TCR beta chain was recorded in a study of memory CD4+ T cells and cytomegalovirus serostatus. Germline V lookup: CDR1 ENHRY, CDR2 SYGVKD. The CDR3 has 15 amino acids. Trimming cost V 10 bases and J 7 bases, with 20 bases left between them. Assay: immunoSEQ multiplex PCR; the TCRdb copy retains only in-frame clones and omits some. The data show over 45,000 clones, more than 70% seen once. Single viable CD3+CD4+CD8-CD45RO+ cells were sorted as the memory CD4+ T cells. The chain links TRBV10-3 to TRBJ1-6, with a weak D call TRBD1 (5 bases). This TCR came from an adult in good health and CMV-seronegative. Some clones in this sample may be carry-over from other donors' samples. What was sequenced was memory CD4+ T cells from blood. CDR3 bases: TGTGCCACGCTTGGGACGGCGAGAGGCAATTCACCCCTCCACTTT. Its translation is CATLGTARGNSPLHF.